This passage covers 22 T cell receptor beta chains from one sample sequenced in a study of molecular identifiers for immune sequencing clone quantification. In TCRdb, the PCR reads were re-called with MiXCR into one record per CDR3 protein. Among about 100,000 distinct CDR3 sequences, roughly 23% were seen once, and the ten largest hold more than 0.85%. Material for sequencing was naive CD8+ T cells from blood, with Jurkat cell RNA spiked in. Subset reported: FACS-sorted CD8+CD4-CCR7+CD45RA+ naive T cells. The receptors originated from a human donor in good health. Some libraries in this study had Jurkat cell RNA spiked in.

This clonotype occurred many times. The chain joins TRBV9 to TRBJ2-7; tentatively, D is TRBD1 (6 bases). Per the germline V gene, CDR1 is SGDLS and CDR2 is YYNGEE. The CDR3 totals 13 residues. V was cut by 2 bases and J by 2 bases, with 8 bases left in between. DNA of the CDR3: TGTGCCAGCAGCGTGGGACACACCTACGAGCAGTACTTC. Its protein product is CASSVGHTYEQYF.

This clonotype was counted at least ten times. J is TRBJ2-2 and V is TRBV12-3 or TRBV12-4; 7 bases are a match to TRBD1. The CDR3 is 13 amino acids. Losses at the gene ends were 10 bases for V and 4 bases for J; bases not matched to a gene: 6. In DNA, the CDR3 is TGTGCCACCGACACAGGGGTCACCGGGGAGCTGTTTTTT. Protein sequence: CATDTGVTGELFF.

This clonotype was counted many times. The chain uses TRBV29-1 and TRBJ2-6, with 9 nucleotides matching TRBD2. Germline-derived CDR1 and CDR2 are SQVTM and ANQGSEA. V was clipped by 0 bases and J by 0 bases; unmatched bases: 12. CDR3 length: 20 amino acids. DNA for the CDR3: TGCAGCGTTGAAGATAGGCGGCTAGCGGGGAAAAACTCTGGGGCCAACGTCCTGACTTTC. Translating gives CSVEDRRLAGKNSGANVLTF.

This clonotype occurred many times. The CDR3 is CASSSRLGGDTQTQYF. The CDR3 nucleotides read TGTGCCAGCAGCTCCCGGCTAGGCGGGGATACCCAGACCCAGTACTTC. This chain connects TRBV7-9 to TRBJ2-5, with D maybe TRBD2 (6 bases). Germline lookup yields CDR1 SEHNR and CDR2 FQNEAQ (reference sequence). Trimming removed 4 bases from V and 6 bases from J, with 21 bases in between. The CDR3 runs 16 residues.

The chain employs TRBV11-2 and TRBJ2-2, with TRBD1 identical over 11 bases. The CDR3 length is 18 residues. Germline V gene lookup returns CDR1 SGHAT and CDR2 FQNNGV. The V gene end was trimmed by 0 bases and the J gene end by 5 bases; junction bases not matched to a gene: 8. Written as DNA, the CDR3 is TGTGCCAGCAGCTTAGATCCGTGGACAGGGGGCCCGACCGGGGAGCTGTTTTTT. Protein sequence: CASSLDPWTGGPTGELFF.

This clonotype was detected many times. This sequence joins TRBV7-9 and TRBJ2-3; TRBD1 matches 8 bases. Germline V lookup: CDR1 SEHNR, CDR2 FQNEAQ (reference sequence). The trim removed 4 bases at V and 5 bases at J, leaving 5 bases unmatched. The CDR3 consists of 14 residues. CDR3 sequence (DNA): TGTGCCAGCAGCTCCCTGACAGGGGTAGATACGCAGTATTTT. As protein: CASSSLTGVDTQYF.

This clonotype was counted at least ten times. This rearrangement joins TRBV18 to TRBJ2-7, with 8 bases that match TRBD1. Germline V gene data show CDR1 as KGHSH and CDR2 as LQKENI. J lost 5 bases, V lost 1 base, and 7 bases had no gene match. The CDR3 sequence is 15 residues long. Here the CDR3 DNA reads TGTGCCAGCTCACCACTGACAGGGGTAATCAACGAGCAGTACTTC. It is translated as CASSPLTGVINEQYF.

Comment on this clonotype: This may come from a read error, since a much larger clone is one base off. The gene calls are TRBV4-3 and TRBJ2-7; the D gene is possibly TRBD2 (5 bases). Germline CDR1 reads LGHNA; CDR2 reads YSLEER. Trimming left V 4 bases short and J 3 bases short, with 10 bases between. There are 13 residues in the CDR3. CDR3: CASSPPRDYEQYF. CDR3 nucleotides: TGCGCCAGCAGCCCTCCTCGGGACTACGAGCAGTACTTC.

This clonotype occurred many times. The chain combines TRBV7-9 with TRBJ2-2; D gene unclear. Germline CDR1 reads SEHNR; CDR2 reads FQNEAQ (reference sequence). This CDR3 has 14 residues. Trimming cost V 4 bases and J 6 bases, with 12 bases left between them. DNA for the CDR3: TGTGCCAGCAGCTACCCGACGACTCCCGGGGAGCTGTTTTTT. It translates to CASSYPTTPGELFF.

Here the CDR3 DNA reads TGCGCCAGCAGCCCTCGCGGTAGCGGGGGTTCGAGCTCCTACAATGAGCAGTTCTTC. This translates into CASSPRGSGGSSSYNEQFF. The V gene is TRBV4-1, the J gene TRBJ2-1; 9 nucleotides match TRBD2. J gave up 0 bases and V 4 bases, and 13 bases lay outside the gene matches. Germline assignment: CDR1 MGHRA and CDR2 YSYEKL. The CDR3 runs to 19 residues.

This clonotype was observed at least ten times. The chain couples TRBV7-9 to TRBJ2-5, with 7 bases lining up with TRBD2. CDR1 SEHNR and CDR2 FQNEAQ come from the germline V gene (reference sequence). The V gene end was trimmed by 6 bases and the J gene end by 3 bases; junction bases not matched to a gene: 4. The CDR3 sequence is 13 residues long. The CDR3 DNA reads TGTGCCAGCAGACTAGGGACTAAAGAGACCCAGTACTTC. Encoded protein: CASRLGTKETQYF.

On this clonotype: A much larger clone lies one base from this, so it may be a read error. V and J are TRBV7-6 and TRBJ2-2; no reliable D call. The CDR3 runs 13 residues. With 5 bases removed from V and 2 bases from J, the gap between germline ends came to 6 bases. Germline CDR1 SGHVS, CDR2 FNYEAQ. The CDR3 reads CASSADNTGELFF. CDR3 in DNA: TGTGCCAGCAGCGCGGACAACACCGGGGAGCTGTTTTTT.

Only a few counts were recorded for this clonotype. V is TRBV19 and J is TRBJ1-1, with D unresolved. CDR1 is LNHDA, CDR2 SQIVND, per germline (reference sequence). V gave up 6 bases and J gave up 2 bases, with 10 bases separating them. CDR3 length: 13 amino acids. The CDR3 protein is CASRPELNTEAFF. CDR3 nucleotide sequence: TGTGCCAGTAGGCCAGAGCTCAACACTGAAGCTTTCTTT.

Comments on this clonotype: Being one base from a much bigger clone, this may be a read error. The rearrangement joins TRBV27 to TRBJ1-5, with TRBD1 matching over 7 bases. Germline-derived CDR1 and CDR2 are MNHEY and SMNVEV (reference sequence). The CDR3 contains 15 residues. The CDR3 loop reads CACRRRDSPNQPQHF. CDR3 nucleotide sequence: TGTGCCTGCAGACGCCGGGACAGTCCCAATCAGCCCCAGCATTTT.

This clonotype was seen at least ten times. V usage is TRBV20-1 and J usage is TRBJ2-3, with D tentatively TRBD1 (6 bases). This CDR3 has 17 amino acids. Germline V gene lookup returns CDR1 DFQATT and CDR2 SNEGSKA (reference sequence). V dropped 4 bases and J dropped 2 bases, with 22 bases sitting between them. In DNA form, the CDR3 reads TGCAGTGCTACTAAGACGACAGGCGAGGCCCACACAGATACGCAGTATTTT. Residues: CSATKTTGEAHTDTQYF.

This clonotype has ten or more counts. This chain uses TRBV7-6 with TRBJ1-1, with D tentatively TRBD1 (6 bases). The length of the CDR3 is 15 residues. V gave up 1 base and J gave up 1 base, with 10 bases separating them. CDR1 is SGHVS and CDR2 is FNYEAQ in the germline V gene. CDR3 loop: CASSLEGGKNTEAFF. In DNA form, the CDR3 reads TGTGCCAGCAGCTTAGAGGGGGGAAAGAACACTGAAGCTTTCTTT.

Here the CDR3 reads CASKFGQGVTEAFF. The CDR3 region has the DNA TGTGCCAGCAAGTTCGGACAGGGGGTTACTGAAGCTTTCTTT. This chain uses TRBV27 with TRBJ1-1; 10 bases align to TRBD1. Germline V gives CDR1 MNHEY, CDR2 SMNVEV (reference sequence). The CDR3 runs 14 residues. The junction had 7 bases not matched to a gene; V was cut back by 7 bases and J by 5 bases.

This clonotype was picked up many times. This chain connects TRBV5-1 to TRBJ2-7, with TRBD1 identical over 7 bases. Germline V CDR1 and CDR2: SGHRS, YFSETQ. The CDR3 is made up of 12 amino acids. V trimming: 3 bases; J trimming: 9 bases; junction bases outside the gene matches: 6. The CDR3: CASSSDRVGQYF. The CDR3 DNA follows: TGCGCCAGCAGCTCAGACAGGGTTGGGCAGTACTTC.

This clonotype was picked up one time. The chain is built from TRBV27 and TRBJ1-1, with 7 bases aligning to TRBD1. The J segment lost 4 bases and the V segment lost 6 bases, leaving 11 bases of the junction unmatched. Per germline, CDR1 MNHEY and CDR2 SMNVEV (reference sequence). The CDR3 has 15 amino acids. As DNA, the CDR3 is TGTGCCAGCAGACACACACACAGGGGAGGCACTGAAGCTTTCTTT. Translated: CASRHTHRGGTEAFF.

The rearrangement uses TRBV5-1 and TRBJ2-3; 9 nucleotides agree with TRBD1. With 1 base clipped from V and 6 bases from J, the junction kept 15 bases outside the gene matches. The CDR3 contains 18 residues. CDR1 is SGHRS and CDR2 is YFSETQ in the germline V gene. The CDR3 DNA follows: TGCGCCAGCAGCTTGCACTCGGGACAGGGAATTGTCACGGATACGCAGTATTTT. Translated, it gives CASSLHSGQGIVTDTQYF.

The chain links TRBV9 to TRBJ2-7, with D unresolved. V lost 0 bases, J lost 7 bases, and 11 bases lay in between. The CDR3 sequence is 13 residues long. Germline V gives CDR1 SGDLS, CDR2 YYNGEE. This chain's CDR3 is CASSVENRGEQYF. The CDR3 bases are TGTGCCAGCAGCGTAGAGAATAGAGGTGAGCAGTACTTC. The variable domain in full, with the rest retrieved from reference TRBV9 and TRBJ2-7, is DSGVTQTPKHLITATGQRVTLRCSPRSGDLSVYWYQQSLDQGLQFLIQYYNGEERAKGNILERFSAQQFPDLHSELNLSSLELGDSALYFCASSVENRGEQYFGPGTRLTVT.

This clonotype was seen many times. V usage is TRBV28 and J usage is TRBJ2-1; 9 nucleotides agree with TRBD2. V shed 6 bases and J 2 bases; nucleotides not matched to a gene: 5. CDR3 size: 15 residues. Germline assignment: CDR1 MDHEN and CDR2 SYDVKM. The CDR3 reads CASRPLAGTYNEQFF. For the CDR3, the DNA is TGTGCCAGCAGGCCCCTAGCGGGAACCTACAATGAGCAGTTCTTC.